This is a list of T cell receptor beta chains from one sample in a study of T cell responses to AZD1222 COVID-19 vaccine. The assay was immunoSEQ multiplex PCR, and TCRdb's table has in-frame clones only and misses some. The sample contains tens of thousands of clones, approximately 90% of which appear only once. The material sequenced was peripheral blood, taken 28 days after the second dose of the MenACWY control vaccine. The origin of the receptors is an adult who received the MenACWY meningococcal vaccine as a control. Both conserved end residues are part of each CDR3. Fields, in order: V gene, D gene, J gene, CDR3 protein, CDR3 DNA. D genes are given only for firm matches.

v_call: TRBV5-1; d_call: -; j_call: TRBJ1-1; cdr3_aa: CASSLEDRLNTEAFF; cdr3_nt: TGCGCCAGCAGCTTGGAGGACAGACTGAACACTGAAGCTTTCTTT
v_call: TRBV5-6; d_call: -; j_call: TRBJ2-3; cdr3_aa: CASSLYTDTQYF; cdr3_nt: TGTGCCAGCAGCTTGTACACAGATACGCAGTATTTT
v_call: TRBV27; d_call: -; j_call: TRBJ2-1; cdr3_aa: CASSFSGNRNEQFF; cdr3_nt: TGTGCCAGCAGTTTCTCCGGGAATCGCAATGAGCAGTTCTTC
v_call: TRBV2; d_call: -; j_call: TRBJ2-7; cdr3_aa: CATRSDLTSLEQYF; cdr3_nt: TGTGCCACCAGGAGTGACCTAACCTCCCTCGAGCAGTACTTC
v_call: TRBV2; d_call: TRBD2; j_call: TRBJ2-1; cdr3_aa: CASRGLAGAAGNEQFF; cdr3_nt: TGTGCCAGCAGGGGACTAGCGGGGGCGGCGGGCAATGAGCAGTTCTTC
v_call: TRBV19; d_call: TRBD2; j_call: TRBJ2-5; cdr3_aa: CASSGDSSGRGETQYF; cdr3_nt: TGTGCCAGTAGTGGGGATTCTAGCGGGAGGGGAGAGACCCAGTACTTC
v_call: TRBV29-1; d_call: -; j_call: TRBJ1-1; cdr3_aa: CSTLGGAEAFF; cdr3_nt: TGCAGTACTCTTGGGGGGGCTGAAGCTTTCTTT
v_call: TRBV18; d_call: TRBD1; j_call: TRBJ2-7; cdr3_aa: CASSPIGQGEQYF; cdr3_nt: TGTGCCAGCTCACCGATTGGACAGGGGGAGCAGTACTTC
v_call: TRBV24-1; d_call: -; j_call: TRBJ2-2; cdr3_aa: CATSFGANTGELFF; cdr3_nt: TGTGCCACCAGTTTTGGGGCGAACACCGGGGAGCTGTTTTTT
v_call: TRBV30; d_call: TRBD1; j_call: TRBJ2-2; cdr3_aa: CAWEQGIANTGELFF; cdr3_nt: TGTGCCTGGGAACAGGGGATCGCGAACACCGGGGAGCTGTTTTTT
v_call: TRBV5-6; d_call: -; j_call: TRBJ2-7; cdr3_aa: CASSLDGGLPYEQYF; cdr3_nt: TGTGCCAGCAGCTTGGATGGGGGGCTCCCTTACGAGCAGTACTTC
v_call: TRBV2; d_call: -; j_call: TRBJ1-5; cdr3_aa: CASRPRDGDQPQHF; cdr3_nt: TGTGCCAGCAGACCCCGGGACGGAGATCAGCCCCAGCATTTT
v_call: TRBV29-1; d_call: -; j_call: TRBJ2-3; cdr3_aa: CSVGDSTDTQYF; cdr3_nt: TGCAGCGTTGGCGATAGCACAGATACGCAGTATTTT
v_call: TRBV5-6; d_call: TRBD1; j_call: TRBJ1-1; cdr3_aa: CASSLEKGWDRALGTEAFF; cdr3_nt: TGTGCCAGCAGCTTGGAAAAGGGGTGGGACAGGGCCCTAGGAACTGAAGCTTTCTTT